What follows are 17 T cell receptor beta chains derived from one specimen sequenced in a study of blood T cells in healthy people across ages. Combining a sample-barcoded 5' primer with a J-beta primer mix, a second PCR ran for about 6 to 12 cycles. TCRdb independently ran MiXCR on the 5' RACE reads; one entry per CDR3 protein. The sample includes about 780,000 distinct CDR3 sequences, around 62% of them seen just once. Sequences were obtained from blood. The receptor set was obtained from a man aged 30-40 years in good health.

The genes are TRBV11-2 and TRBJ2-5; D perhaps matches TRBD2 (7 bases). This CDR3 region has 17 residues. The V end lost 2 bases, the J end lost 3 bases, and 19 bases lay between the germline ends. Germline V gene lookup returns CDR1 SGHAT and CDR2 FQNNGV. CDR3 DNA sequence: TGTGCCAGCAGCTTAAGCCCAAGGGGGGGGGGCGAAGAGACCCAGTACTTC. Amino acids: CASSLSPRGGGEETQYF.

The rearrangement links TRBV9 to TRBJ2-5; D unclear. The DNA end is a closer match to TRBJ2-7, so the J assignment may be wrong. The CDR3 has 14 amino acids. The V gene's germline CDR1 is SGDLS and CDR2 YYNGEE. CDR3 bases: TGTGCCAGCAGCCCAAGTCCCAACTCCTACGAGCAGTACTTC. As protein: CASSPSPNSYEQYF.

The chain is built from TRBV4-3 and TRBJ2-3; D gene uncertain. V was cut by 2 bases and J by 3 bases, with 12 bases left in between. Germline-derived CDR1 and CDR2 are LGHNA and YSLEER. The CDR3 totals 15 residues. The CDR3 DNA sequence: TGCGCCAGCAGCCAACTACACTGGCGGACAGATACGCAGTATTTT. Translated, it gives CASSQLHWRTDTQYF.

V gene TRBV4-3 combines with J gene TRBJ2-1, with D perhaps matching TRBD1 or TRBD2 (5 bases each). The germline CDR1 and CDR2 sequences are LGHNA and YSLEER. CDR3 size: 15 residues. V was clipped by 0 bases and J by 1 base, with 7 bases between them. CDR3 nucleotides: TGCGCCAGCAGCCAAGAATGGGGGTCCTACAATGAGCAGTTCTTC. This translates into CASSQEWGSYNEQFF.

This clonotype occurred once. At one boundary the junction diverges from the germline segment, which might be a read error. The V call is TRBV5-1, the J call TRBJ2-3; possible D gene TRBD1, 5 bases. There are 14 residues in the CDR3. CDR1 is SGHRS and CDR2 is YFSETQ in the germline V gene. The CDR3 region is CASSFGAGTDTQYF. The CDR3 DNA reads TGCGCCAGCAGCTTTGGGGCAGGCACGGATACGCAGTATTTT.

This sequence joins TRBV7-2 and TRBJ2-2; no clear D. The germline V gene has CDR1 SGHTA and CDR2 FQGNSA. Deletions cut 0 bases from V and 6 bases from J, with 5 bases between. The CDR3 is 13 amino acids. CDR3 bases: TGTGCCAGCAGCTTAGCTTCGTCCGGGGAGCTGTTTTTT. Protein: CASSLASSGELFF.

This clonotype was counted ten times or more. This rearrangement joins TRBV12-3 or TRBV12-4 to TRBJ2-5, with a possible D match to TRBD1 (5 bases). The V end lost 3 bases, the J end lost 1 base, and 9 bases lay between the germline ends. CDR3 size: 14 residues. CDR3 coding DNA: TGTGCCAGCAGTTTCCCAGGGTCCCAAGAGACCCAGTACTTC. Translated: CASSFPGSQETQYF.

This clonotype occurred a few times. This chain links TRBV15 with TRBJ2-7, with no clear D. V was cut by 0 bases and J by 3 bases, with 6 bases left in between. Germline V gene sequence: CDR1 LNHNV, CDR2 YYDKDF (reference sequence). CDR3 length equals 13 residues. CDR3 sequence reads: CATSRDRYYEQYF. The CDR3 coding sequence is TGTGCCACCAGCAGAGACAGGTACTACGAGCAGTACTTC.

The V and J genes are TRBV3-1 and TRBJ1-2; D is ambiguous. V lost 0 bases and J 3 bases, leaving 5 bases between the germline ends. Germline loops: CDR1 LGHDT, CDR2 YNNKEL (reference sequence). The CDR3 is 13 residues long. CDR3 amino acids: CASSQEEDYGYTF. CDR3 nucleotides: TGTGCCAGCAGCCAAGAAGAAGACTATGGCTACACCTTC.

The V and J genes are TRBV7-9 and TRBJ1-1; D not certain. The CDR3 has 12 amino acids. V lost 5 bases and J 4 bases, leaving 8 bases between the germline ends. Per the germline V gene, CDR1 is SEHNR and CDR2 is FQNEAQ (reference sequence). The CDR3 coding sequence is TGTGCCAGCAGCCCCCGGGCCACTGAAGCTTTCTTT. Encoded protein: CASSPRATEAFF. Filled out from reference TRBV7-9 and TRBJ1-1, the complete variable domain reads DTGVSQNPRHKITKRGQNVTFRCDPISEHNRLYWYRQTLGQGPEFLTYFQNEAQLEKSRLLSDRFSAERPKGSFSTLEIQRTEQGDSAMYLCASSPRATEAFFGQGTRLTVV.

The chain carries TRBV20-1 and TRBJ2-1; D is perhaps TRBD1 or TRBD2 (5 bases each). Trimming stripped 0 bases from V and 7 bases from J, with 10 bases between. The CDR3 totals 13 residues. Germline values: CDR1 DFQATT, CDR2 SNEGSKA (reference sequence). The CDR3, as DNA: TGCAGTGCTAGAGATCGGGACCTGAATGAGCAGTTCTTC. This translates into CSARDRDLNEQFF.

This clonotype was counted at least ten times. V and J are TRBV20-1 and TRBJ1-5, with 9 bases matching TRBD1. CDR3 length equals 18 residues. Germline V CDR1 and CDR2: DFQATT, SNEGSKA (reference sequence). Trimming at V came to 4 bases and at J to 0 bases, leaving 13 bases not matched to a gene. CDR3 amino acids: CSATPGQGPLISNQPQHF. The CDR3 DNA sequence: TGCAGTGCTACTCCGGGACAGGGTCCCCTAATTAGCAATCAGCCCCAGCATTTT.

This clonotype was seen just once. The rearrangement joins TRBV6-2 or TRBV6-3 to TRBJ1-2, with unresolved D. Trimming took off 2 bases at V and 0 bases at J, with 16 bases between the two ends. Germline V gives CDR1 MNHEY, CDR2 SVGEGT. CDR3 length: 17 residues. The CDR3 protein is CASSYPDRQRANYGYTF. For the CDR3, the DNA is TGTGCCAGCAGTTACCCCGACCGGCAGAGAGCTAACTATGGCTACACCTTC.

The rearrangement links TRBV5-5 to TRBJ1-1; 9 bases fit TRBD1. The CDR3 is made up of 15 amino acids. CDR1 is SGHKS, CDR2 YYEKEE, per germline (reference sequence). Losses at the gene ends were 5 bases for V and 1 base for J; bases not matched to a gene: 6. CDR3 in DNA: TGTGCCAGCAGTCATCGACAGGGGGGGAACACTGAAGCTTTCTTT. This encodes CASSHRQGGNTEAFF.

This clonotype has more than one count but fewer than ten. The CDR3 loop reads CASSLSPSYNEQFF. As DNA, the CDR3 is TGTGCCAGCAGCTTAAGCCCTTCCTACAATGAGCAGTTCTTC. V and J are TRBV7-2 and TRBJ2-1; no firm D call. Germline CDR1 and CDR2: SGHTA and FQGNSA. The germline V and J ends were trimmed by 2 bases and 1 base, with 6 bases remaining between them. CDR3 length: 14 amino acids.

The chain carries TRBV3-1 and TRBJ1-2; 9 positions match TRBD1. The germline V gene encodes CDR1 LGHDT and CDR2 YNNKEL (reference sequence). The CDR3 loop spans 19 amino acids. J gave up 3 bases and V 0 bases, and 14 bases lay outside the gene matches. The CDR3 coding sequence is TGTGCCAGCAGCCAAGAGACGCGAGTACAGGGGGCAGCGGACTATGGCTACACCTTC. Protein product: CASSQETRVQGAADYGYTF.

This clonotype occurred once. The chain links TRBV20-1 to TRBJ1-4; D not certain. Looked up from germline, CDR1 is DFQATT and CDR2 is SNEGSKA (reference sequence). With 0 bases removed from V and 4 bases from J, the gap between germline ends came to 15 bases. This CDR3 spans 16 amino acids. This CDR3 is CSARDPAAESNEKLFF. DNA of the CDR3: TGCAGTGCTAGAGATCCAGCGGCTGAGAGTAATGAAAAACTGTTTTTT.